Following are 26 T cell receptor beta chains from one sample sequenced in a study of blood T cell repertoires in COVID-19. Sequencing was performed with immunoSEQ multiplex PCR; in TCRdb, only in-frame clones are kept and a portion is missing. The data show 250,000 to 300,000 clones, roughly 86% seen once. Sequenced input: peripheral blood. These receptors came from a woman in her sixties with COVID-19, enrolled during active disease.

The chain combines TRBV28 with TRBJ1-4; TRBD1 agrees at 9 bases. The V segment lost 1 base and the J segment 7 bases; nucleotides outside the gene matches: 10. The CDR3 is made up of 17 amino acids. Germline CDR1 MDHEN, CDR2 SYDVKM. The CDR3 spells CASSLLGTGLRGEKLFF. As DNA, the CDR3 is TGTGCCAGCAGTTTATTGGGGACAGGGTTACGTGGTGAAAAACTGTTTTTT.

This chain connects TRBV9 to TRBJ2-5; D perhaps matches TRBD1 (5 bases). V lost 4 bases to trimming and J lost 4 bases, with 14 bases between them. The CDR3 is made up of 14 amino acids. CDR1 is SGDLS, CDR2 YYNGEE, per germline. CDR3 DNA sequence: TGTGCCAGCAGCTTATTGACAGTGGGAGAGACCCAGTACTTC. It codes for CASSLLTVGETQYF. Full variable domain (missing parts from reference TRBV9 and TRBJ2-5): DSGVTQTPKHLITATGQRVTLRCSPRSGDLSVYWYQQSLDQGLQFLIQYYNGEERAKGNILERFSAQQFPDLHSELNLSSLELGDSALYFCASSLLTVGETQYFGPGTRLLVL.

The chain links TRBV14 to TRBJ2-1; TRBD2 matches 9 bases. The length of the CDR3 is 13 residues. V was pared by 4 bases and J by 9 bases, with 4 bases of the junction left unmatched. Germline loops: CDR1 SGHDN, CDR2 FVKESK. The CDR3 is CASSPGLAGEQFF. The CDR3, as DNA: TGTGCCAGCAGCCCGGGACTAGCAGGTGAGCAGTTCTTC. Filled out from reference TRBV14 and TRBJ2-1, the complete variable domain reads EAGVTQFPSHSVIEKGQTVTLRCDPISGHDNLYWYRRVMGKEIKFLLHFVKESKQDESGMPNNRFLAERTGGTYSTLKVQPAELEDSGVYFCASSPGLAGEQFFGPGTRLTVL.

This clone was seen only once. This chain joins TRBV27 and TRBJ1-1; perhaps TRBD1 as D (6 bases). Germline V gives CDR1 MNHEY, CDR2 SMNVEV (reference sequence). Trimming pared 5 bases from V and 1 base from J, leaving 11 bases between. This CDR3 has 14 amino acids. The CDR3 spells CASSRGQPNTEAFF. The CDR3 DNA follows: TGTGCCAGCAGTCGAGGACAGCCGAACACTGAAGCTTTCTTT.

This clone came up once. V usage is TRBV24-1 and J usage is TRBJ2-1; possible D gene TRBD2, 6 bases. V lost 7 bases, J lost 3 bases, and 15 bases lay in between. Germline V gives CDR1 KGHDR, CDR2 SFDVKD. The CDR3 runs to 15 residues. The CDR3 bases are TGTGCCACCAGCCCCGGGGTAGCGGTCTACAATGAGCAGTTCTTC. Protein: CATSPGVAVYNEQFF.

Notes on this clone: This sample includes further DNA sequences coding for the same CDR3. The rearrangement joins TRBV5-1 to TRBJ2-1, with TRBD2 matching over 14 bases. The ends lost 0 bases at V and 8 bases at J; junction bases unmatched: 4. The CDR3 consists of 16 residues. Germline values: CDR1 SGHRS, CDR2 YFSETQ. The CDR3 nucleotides read TGCGCCAGCAGCTTGGCGGGACTAGCGGGAGCCGATGAGCAGTTCTTC. This translates into CASSLAGLAGADEQFF.

V usage is TRBV3-1 (or the pseudogene TRBV3-2) and J usage is TRBJ1-4, with TRBD1 matching 7 bases. CDR1 is LGHDT and CDR2 is YNNKEL in the germline V gene (reference sequence). This CDR3 is 14 amino acids long. The ends lost 5 bases at V and 14 bases at J; junction bases unmatched: 14. The CDR3 is CASSDDRVNPSLFF. CDR3 DNA sequence: TGTGCCAGCAGCGATGACAGGGTTAACCCCTCCCTGTTTTTT.

J is TRBJ2-3 and V is TRBV19, with TRBD2 identical over 10 bases. With V trimmed by 7 bases and J by 0 bases, 10 bases remained unmatched. Germline loops: CDR1 LNHDA, CDR2 SQIVND (reference sequence). The CDR3 is 17 residues long. The CDR3 protein is CASKTSPTSGSTDTQYF. The CDR3 DNA reads TGTGCCAGTAAAACCTCGCCGACTAGCGGGAGCACAGATACGCAGTATTTT.

This clone was seen once. The chain employs TRBV30 and TRBJ1-4; D gene uncertain. Germline-derived CDR1 and CDR2 are GTSNPN and SVGIG (reference sequence). The V end was cut by 3 bases, the J end by 8 bases, with 19 bases between. This CDR3 is built from 15 residues. CDR3 loop: CAWSDGRQVREKLFF. The CDR3 DNA reads TGTGCCTGGAGCGACGGTAGGCAGGTTCGAGAAAAACTGTTTTTT.

The gene calls are TRBV3-1 (or the pseudogene TRBV3-2) and TRBJ2-1; TRBD2 agrees at 8 bases. This CDR3 spans 16 amino acids. Per germline, CDR1 LGHDT and CDR2 YNNKEL (reference sequence). The junction had 2 bases not matched to a gene; V was cut back by 1 base and J by 0 bases. CDR3 sequence (DNA): TGTGCCAGCAGCCAAGGCGGGGGGCACTCCTACAATGAGCAGTTCTTC. Protein: CASSQGGGHSYNEQFF.

This chain joins TRBV19 and TRBJ1-2; 7 bases map to TRBD1. The ends lost 1 base at V and 14 bases at J; junction bases unmatched: 4. From germline, CDR1 is LNHDA and CDR2 SQIVND (reference sequence). The CDR3 is 11 amino acids. CDR3 coding DNA: TGTGCCAGTAGTATAGCAGGGGGTACTACCTTC. This encodes CASSIAGGTTF.

The chain employs TRBV7-6 and TRBJ1-3; 7 bases match TRBD1. V shed 9 bases and J 3 bases; nucleotides not matched to a gene: 11. The CDR3 contains 15 residues. The germline V gene has CDR1 SGHVS and CDR2 FNYEAQ. The CDR3 loop reads CASAAYGTDGNTIYF. DNA of the CDR3: TGTGCCAGTGCCGCTTACGGGACAGATGGAAACACCATATATTTT.

The chain joins TRBV7-9 to TRBJ2-1; D unresolved. The germline CDR1 and CDR2 sequences are SEHNR and FQNEAQ (reference sequence). The length of the CDR3 is 14 residues. Deletions cut 2 bases from V and 5 bases from J, with 10 bases between. CDR3 nucleotide sequence: TGTGCCAGCAGCTTATCCCTCCCTGACAATGAGCAGTTCTTC. Encoded protein: CASSLSLPDNEQFF.

In DNA form, the CDR3 reads TGTGCCACCCAGTACAGGGAGAATTCACCCCTCCACTTT. Translated: CATQYRENSPLHF. This chain joins TRBV6-5 and TRBJ1-6; a possible D gene is TRBD1 (6 bases). V was cut by 10 bases and J by 7 bases, with 14 bases left in between. Per the germline V gene, CDR1 is MNHEY and CDR2 is SVGAGI. CDR3 size: 13 residues.

The V call is TRBV6-5, the J call TRBJ1-2, with D maybe TRBD1 (6 bases). CDR1 and CDR2 (germline): MNHEY, SVGAGI. V lost 8 bases and J 7 bases, leaving 20 bases between the germline ends. The CDR3 is 14 residues long. CDR3 bases: TGTGCCAGCGACCCACAGCGGGGGGCCAGTGGCTACACCTTC. It yields the protein CASDPQRGASGYTF.

The chain combines TRBV7-6 with TRBJ1-1; possible D gene TRBD1, 6 bases. From germline, CDR1 is SGHVS and CDR2 FNYEAQ. V dropped 1 base and J dropped 4 bases, with 7 bases sitting between them. This CDR3 contains 13 residues. CDR3 sequence: CASSLEQGTEAFF. The CDR3 DNA reads as TGTGCCAGCAGCTTAGAACAGGGCACTGAAGCTTTCTTT.

The chain has TRBV7-8 and TRBJ1-2; TRBD1 might be the D (6 bases). Trimming took off 1 base at V and 8 bases at J, with 11 bases between the two ends. The CDR3 extends over 13 amino acids. From germline, CDR1 is SGHVS and CDR2 FQNEAQ. CDR3 sequence: CASSLVAGVGYTF. CDR3 DNA: TGTGCCAGCAGCTTAGTGGCAGGGGTAGGCTACACCTTC. The full variable domain, its missing parts supplied by reference TRBV7-8 and TRBJ1-2, is GAGVSQSPRYKVAKRGQDVALRCDPISGHVSLFWYQQALGQGPEFLTYFQNEAQLDKSGLPSDRFFAERPEGSVSTLKIQRTQQEDSAVYLCASSLVAGVGYTFGSGTRLTVV.

This chain joins TRBV3-1 (or the pseudogene TRBV3-2) and TRBJ1-2; 8 bases line up with TRBD1. The germline V gene encodes CDR1 LGHDT and CDR2 YNNKEL (reference sequence). The CDR3 has 14 amino acids. V lost 5 bases, J lost 6 bases, and 8 bases stayed unmatched. CDR3 sequence: CASSWGRGQDGYTF. CDR3 sequence (DNA): TGTGCCAGCAGCTGGGGCAGGGGGCAGGATGGCTACACCTTC.

The chain links TRBV15 to TRBJ2-5; weak D call: TRBD2 (5 bases). V lost 0 bases and J lost 3, with 11 bases in between. CDR3 length equals 15 residues. The germline V gene has CDR1 LNHNV and CDR2 YYDKDF (reference sequence). The CDR3 spells CATSRDQDGKETQYF. The CDR3 DNA is TGTGCCACCAGCAGAGACCAGGACGGGAAAGAGACCCAGTACTTC. The full variable domain, its missing parts supplied by reference TRBV15 and TRBJ2-5, is DAMVIQNPRYQVTQFGKPVTLSCSQTLNHNVMYWYQQKSSQAPKLLFHYYDKDFNNEADTPDNFQSRRPNTSFCFLDIRSPGLGDTAMYLCATSRDQDGKETQYFGPGTRLLVL.

The gene calls are TRBV2 and TRBJ1-4, with 8 positions matching TRBD1. V shed 5 bases, J shed 6 bases, and the junction held 8 bases outside the gene matches. Looked up from germline, CDR1 is SNHLY and CDR2 is FYNNEI. The CDR3 sequence is 15 residues long. The CDR3 DNA is TGTGCCAGCAGTCGAGCAGGGGGCGCGGATGAAAAACTGTTTTTT. This sequence encodes CASSRAGGADEKLFF.

The chain employs TRBV19 and TRBJ1-2; D is unclear. Germline V CDR1 and CDR2: LNHDA, SQIVND (reference sequence). The germline V and J ends were trimmed by 5 bases and 1 base, with 11 bases remaining between them. This CDR3 has 14 residues. CDR3 bases: TGTGCCAGTAGTGGAGAGACGGTTAACTATGGCTACACCTTC. It yields the protein CASSGETVNYGYTF.

The chain carries TRBV11-1 and TRBJ2-3; 8 bases are a match to TRBD1. V trimming: 5 bases; J trimming: 5 bases; junction bases outside the gene matches: 12. CDR1 SGHAT and CDR2 FQDESV come from the germline V gene (reference sequence). The CDR3 has 16 residues. CDR3 loop: CASSPAGGMTLDTQYF. The CDR3 DNA sequence: TGTGCCAGCAGCCCGGCAGGGGGCATGACTCTAGATACGCAGTATTTT.

This chain joins TRBV28 and TRBJ1-6; D not resolved. Per germline, CDR1 MDHEN and CDR2 SYDVKM. The CDR3 is 15 residues long. V was clipped by 5 bases and J by 9 bases, with 17 bases between them. DNA of the CDR3: TGTGCCAGCAGTCCCTGGGTCTTGGGGAGTTCACCCCTCCACTTT. Amino acid sequence: CASSPWVLGSSPLHF.

J is TRBJ2-1 and V is TRBV28; TRBD2 matches at 9 bases. CDR1 and CDR2 from the germline V gene are MDHEN and SYDVKM. The CDR3 is made up of 16 amino acids. J gave up 6 bases and V 2 bases, and 8 bases lay outside the gene matches. As DNA, the CDR3 is TGTGCCAGCAGTTTACCTCTCAGGACTAGCGTCAATGAGCAGTTCTTC. This sequence encodes CASSLPLRTSVNEQFF.

This rearrangement joins TRBV7-9 to TRBJ1-5; D may be TRBD1 (5 bases). V shed 1 base and J shed 0 bases, with 10 bases lying between them. The CDR3 contains 16 residues. Per germline, CDR1 SEHNR and CDR2 FQNEAQ (reference sequence). CDR3 region: CASSLGRGYSNQPQHF. In DNA, the CDR3 is TGTGCCAGCAGCTTAGGAAGGGGCTATAGCAATCAGCCCCAGCATTTT.

This clone was seen once. The chain joins TRBV6-1 to TRBJ1-2; D may be TRBD1 (5 bases). V gave up 0 bases and J gave up 5 bases, with 10 bases separating them. Germline CDR1 MNHNS, CDR2 SASEGT. This CDR3 has 14 amino acids. The CDR3 DNA is TGTGCCAGCAGTGAAGCGGTGGGGCCATATGGCTACACCTTC. This sequence encodes CASSEAVGPYGYTF.